Listed below are T cell receptor beta chains from one sample, sequenced in a study of blood T cell repertoires in COVID-19. The table came from immunoSEQ multiplex PCR; TCRdb's copy has only in-frame clones and leaves some out. The sample holds a few hundred thousand clones; around nine tenths are singletons and the top ten take roughly 9.8%. The sequenced material came from peripheral blood. The receptor source for this set is a man in his forties or fifties who had recovered from COVID-19. Each CDR3 is given with its conserved first and last residue. A D gene is named only where the DNA matches it firmly. Not every row has a clone size; where given, it reads once, few, many or a size class.

J,V,length,D,size,CDR3,DNA
TRBJ2-1,TRBV7-9,15,TRBD2,.,CASSLRGLVLDEQFF,TGTGCCAGCAGCTTAAGAGGACTAGTCCTCGATGAGCAGTTCTTC
TRBJ1-6,TRBV27,14,TRBD1,.,CASSLEGAYSPLHF,TGTGCCAGCAGTTTAGAGGGGGCTTATTCACCCCTCCACTTT
TRBJ1-1,TRBV29-1,14,TRBD1,.,CSVGTGRDSTEAFF,TGCAGCGTAGGGACAGGGAGGGATAGCACTGAAGCTTTCTTT
TRBJ1-1,TRBV3-1/TRBV3-2,17,.,.,CASSQGSRREGGTEAFF,TGTGCCAGCAGCCAAGGGTCTCGAAGGGAGGGCGGCACTGAAGCTTTCTTT
TRBJ2-7,TRBV3-1/TRBV3-2,14,.,.,CASSHYRRGYEQYF,TGTGCCAGCAGCCACTATAGAAGGGGGTACGAGCAGTACTTC
TRBJ1-2,TRBV12-5,16,.,.,CASGLVLGEVAYGYTF,TGTGCTAGTGGTTTGGTACTCGGGGAAGTGGCCTATGGCTACACCTTC
TRBJ2-1,TRBV11-2,13,.,.,CASSFRALSEQFF,TGTGCCAGCAGCTTCCGAGCGCTGAGTGAGCAGTTCTTC
TRBJ1-6,TRBV2,17,.,.,CASARVWRGGTNSPLHF,TGTGCCAGCGCCAGAGTGTGGAGGGGGGGCACGAATTCACCCCTCCACTTT
TRBJ2-7,TRBV27,15,TRBD2,once,CASSPGGGVVYEQYF,TGTGCCAGCAGTCCAGGCGGGGGGGTTGTCTACGAGCAGTACTTC
TRBJ2-3,TRBV6-6,15,TRBD2,.,CASSGTTPKTDTQYF,TGTGCCAGCAGTGGGACTACCCCGAAGACAGATACGCAGTATTTT
TRBJ1-1,TRBV30,12,.,.,CAWSRQYTEAFF,TGTGCCTGGAGTCGACAGTACACTGAAGCTTTCTTT
TRBJ2-7,TRBV29-1,12,.,.,CSVGTGDREQYF,TGCAGCGTTGGAACAGGAGACAGGGAGCAGTACTTC
TRBJ1-2,TRBV13,15,.,.,CASSLRGGVSYGYTF,TGTGCCAGCAGCCTCCGGGGGGGAGTAAGCTATGGCTACACCTTC
TRBJ2-4,TRBV7-8,17,TRBD1,.,CASSLSRTGLAKNIQYF,TGTGCCAGCAGCTTATCGAGGACAGGACTAGCCAAAAACATTCAGTACTTC
TRBJ2-1,TRBV10-2,15,TRBD2,.,CASSASGGSYNEQFF,TGCGCCAGCAGTGCTAGCGGGGGGTCTTACAATGAGCAGTTCTTC
TRBJ2-1,TRBV10-3,16,TRBD2,.,CATSGLAGRTYNEQFF,TGTGCCACCTCGGGACTAGCGGGACGGACCTACAATGAGCAGTTCTTC
TRBJ1-1,TRBV12-3/TRBV12-4,13,.,.,CASTGGGLDEAFF,TGTGCCAGCACCGGGGGAGGGCTGGATGAAGCTTTCTTT